These 4 T cell receptor beta chains originate from one sample sequenced in a study of blood T cell repertoires in COVID-19. Some clones are missing from TCRdb's copy, which holds only in-frame ones; the method was immunoSEQ multiplex PCR. Among 150,000 to 200,000 clones, roughly 80% were seen once, and the ten largest hold about 18%. Input material: peripheral blood. These TCRs come from a man in his sixties with active or convalescent COVID-19.

The V gene is TRBV5-1, the J gene TRBJ2-1; 11 bases are a match to TRBD2. The CDR3 is 15 amino acids. V trimming: 4 bases; J trimming: 5 bases; junction bases outside the gene matches: 5. Germline lookup yields CDR1 SGHRS and CDR2 YFSETQ. In DNA form, the CDR3 reads TGCGCCAGCAGCGCGGGACTAGCGGAGAACAATGAGCAGTTCTTC. Translated: CASSAGLAENNEQFF.

The CDR3 DNA reads TGTGCCAGCAGGGAGAGGACAGGGGACGGCTACACCTTC. This translates into CASRERTGDGYTF. The chain couples TRBV6-5 to TRBJ1-2; TRBD1 aligns across 9 bases. J gave up 8 bases and V 6 bases, and 7 bases lay outside the gene matches. Germline lookup yields CDR1 MNHEY and CDR2 SVGAGI. The CDR3 contains 13 residues.

The gene calls are TRBV3-1 (or the pseudogene TRBV3-2) and TRBJ2-5; no clear D gene. The CDR3 is 15 residues long. V lost 0 bases and J 1 base, leaving 9 bases between the germline ends. Germline lookup yields CDR1 LGHDT and CDR2 YNNKEL (reference sequence). CDR3 coding DNA: TGTGCCAGCAGCCAAGAGTCGTGGAGCCAAGAGACCCAGTACTTC. It is translated as CASSQESWSQETQYF.

Of note for this clone: This sample also contains other DNA sequences that code for the same CDR3. The chain recombines TRBV7-9 with TRBJ2-7; 7 bases are shared with TRBD2. CDR1 SEHNR and CDR2 FQNEAQ come from the germline V gene (reference sequence). The CDR3 consists of 13 residues. V shed 9 bases and J 4 bases; nucleotides not matched to a gene: 9. The CDR3 protein is CASSLAGDYEQYF. The CDR3, as DNA: TGTGCCAGTAGTCTGGCGGGAGATTACGAGCAGTACTTC. Together with reference TRBV7-9 and TRBJ2-7, the CDR3 gives the full variable domain: DTGVSQNPRHKITKRGQNVTFRCDPISEHNRLYWYRQTLGQGPEFLTYFQNEAQLEKSRLLSDRFSAERPKGSFSTLEIQRTEQGDSAMYLCASSLAGDYEQYFGPGTRLTVT.